This TCR beta chain is from a study of OX40 agonist ivuxolimab in advanced cancers. Germline V CDR1 and CDR2: KGHSH, LQKENI. The CDR3 has 15 residues. The trim removed 6 bases at V and 5 bases at J, leaving 10 bases unmatched. Produced via immunoSEQ multiplex PCR; TCRdb's table is partial and in-frame only. The sample lists 65,000 to 95,000 clones; roughly 87% were seen once. General study points: Fewer expanded clones were found on average in CD4+ than in CD8+ T cells.

Worth noting for this clone: Its antigen is undetermined.

The chain is built from TRBV18 and TRBJ1-5; 7 nucleotides align to TRBD1. The clonotype was recovered from an adult with an advanced solid tumor such as melanoma, head and neck, liver or kidney cancer. Sample: CD4+ or CD8+ T cells sorted from blood, taken in a trial of the OX40 agonist ivuxolimab. CDR3 sequence (DNA): TGTGCCAGCTCTCGCGAGACAGGGCCCGATCAGCCCCAGCATTTT. Protein sequence: CASSRETGPDQPQHF.